This passage covers 26 T cell receptor beta chains from one sample sequenced in a study of post-analysis software for immune sequencing data. Overall study results and limits: Higher frequency in patients than in controls was seen for a handful of TRBV segments, with TRBV5-6, TRBV5-1 and TRBV20-1 among them.

These TCRs are of unknown antigen specificity. Libraries were made from TCR beta cDNA, and they carried unique molecular identifiers. TCRdb fed the PCR reads into MiXCR, producing one record per CDR3 protein. The sample holds 450,000 or so distinct CDR3 sequences, 45% seen once. Specimen: blood. Receptors originate from a girl between 5 and 17 years old with multiple sclerosis.

This rearrangement joins TRBV5-6 to TRBJ2-1, with 9 bases matching TRBD1. The junction had 16 bases not matched to a gene; V was cut back by 5 bases and J by 1 base. Germline V gene lookup returns CDR1 SGHDT and CDR2 YYEEEE. This CDR3 spans 19 amino acids. CDR3 sequence (DNA): TGTGCCAGCAGTCCACGACCTGGGACAGGGAGTTGGTCCTACAATGAGCAGTTCTTC. Amino acids: CASSPRPGTGSWSYNEQFF.

The J gene is TRBJ1-1, the V gene TRBV29-1; 8 nucleotides line up with TRBD1. The CDR3 spans 14 residues. Trimming took 7 bases from V and 5 from J; bases not matched to a gene: 12. From germline, CDR1 is SQVTM and CDR2 ANQGSEA. CDR3 in DNA: TGCAGCGGGGGACAGGCTGGGGGTGGGACTGAAGCTTTCTTT. It codes for CSGGQAGGGTEAFF. Combining the CDR3 with reference TRBV29-1 and TRBJ1-1 gives the whole variable domain SAVISQKPSRDICQRGTSLTIQCQVDSQVTMMFWYRQQPGQSLTLIATANQGSEATYESGFVIDKFPISRPNLTFSTLTVSNMSPEDSSIYLCSGGQAGGGTEAFFGQGTRLTVV.

The chain recombines TRBV7-2 with TRBJ2-5, with 9 bases identical to TRBD1. The DNA end is more similar to TRBJ2-7, so the J call may be wrong. The CDR3 length is 15 residues. The V gene's germline CDR1 is SGHTA and CDR2 FQGNSA. As DNA, the CDR3 is TGTGCCAGCAGCTCCTGGGACAGGGCTAACTACGAGCAGTACTTC. It specifies CASSSWDRANYEQYF.

On this clonotype: One junction end disagrees with the germline gene, perhaps due to a read error. CDR3 DNA sequence: TGCGCCAGCAGCTTGGCAGGGAACTACGGCTACAATGAGCAGTTCTTC. This gives the protein CASSLAGNYGYNEQFF. This rearrangement joins TRBV7-2 to TRBJ2-1; a possible D gene is TRBD1 (5 bases). In germline, CDR1 is SGHTA, CDR2 FQGNSA. CDR3 size: 16 residues.

This clonotype has more than one count but fewer than ten. The chain recombines TRBV10-3 with TRBJ2-7; tentative D call: TRBD1 (7 bases). Trimming cost V 2 bases and J 2 bases, with 13 bases left between them. The CDR3 is 15 residues long. Germline CDR1 reads ENHRY; CDR2 reads SYGVKD. The CDR3 DNA reads TGTGCCATCAGTGAGCAGGGGGGACCGACCTACGAGCAGTACTTC. Residues: CAISEQGGPTYEQYF.

The chain is built from TRBV20-1 and TRBJ2-3, with no clear D. The germline V gene encodes CDR1 DFQATT and CDR2 SNEGSKA (reference sequence). The CDR3 has 16 amino acids. The V end lost 0 bases, the J end lost 2 bases, and 15 bases lay between the germline ends. Here the CDR3 reads CSARDHLGTHTDTQYF. DNA for the CDR3: TGCAGTGCTAGAGATCATTTGGGCACTCACACAGATACGCAGTATTTT.

This clonotype was observed a handful of times. The chain is built from TRBV10-3 and TRBJ2-5; D possibly corresponds to TRBD1 (6 bases). The J call is uncertain, as TRBJ2-7 better fits the DNA end. The CDR3 sequence is 13 residues long. Germline V gene sequence: CDR1 ENHRY, CDR2 SYGVKD. CDR3 region: CAIRVQGFNEQYF. In DNA, the CDR3 is TGTGCCATCAGAGTACAGGGATTCAACGAGCAGTACTTC.

The chain uses TRBV5-1 and TRBJ1-1; 8 bases fit TRBD1. The CDR3 consists of 17 residues. With 0 bases clipped from V and 4 bases from J, the junction kept 11 bases outside the gene matches. In germline, CDR1 is SGHRS, CDR2 YFSETQ. The CDR3 bases are TGCGCCAGCAGCTTGGAAGGGTGGCAGGGGGCGTTCACTGAAGCTTTCTTT. Translation: CASSLEGWQGAFTEAFF.

This clonotype was counted only a few times. V and J are TRBV29-1 and TRBJ2-7, with TRBD1 matching over 7 bases. V shed 1 base, J shed 1 base, and the junction held 10 bases outside the gene matches. The CDR3 runs 16 residues. The germline gives CDR1 SQVTM, CDR2 ANQGSEA. The CDR3 reads CSVEGQGRGLSYEQYF. The CDR3 region has the DNA TGCAGCGTTGAAGGACAGGGCAGGGGCCTTTCCTACGAGCAGTACTTC.

The V gene is TRBV20-1, the J gene TRBJ1-5; 8 bases are shared with TRBD1. Per germline, CDR1 DFQATT and CDR2 SNEGSKA (reference sequence). The CDR3 has 18 amino acids. With V trimmed by 0 bases and J by 0 bases, 10 bases remained unmatched. This CDR3 is CSARDRVRGPGSNQPQHF. The CDR3 nucleotides are TGCAGTGCTAGAGATCGTGTCAGGGGGCCAGGTAGCAATCAGCCCCAGCATTTT.

The chain joins TRBV11-1 to TRBJ1-1; D is ambiguous. The CDR3 consists of 14 residues. The germline V gene encodes CDR1 SGHAT and CDR2 FQDESV (reference sequence). V lost 3 bases, J lost 1 base, and 9 bases lay in between. CDR3: CASSFDGENTEAFF. The CDR3 DNA reads as TGTGCCAGCAGCTTCGACGGGGAGAACACTGAAGCTTTCTTT.

V is TRBV29-1 and J is TRBJ2-5, with D hard to call. This CDR3 spans 11 amino acids. The germline V gene encodes CDR1 SQVTM and CDR2 ANQGSEA. V was clipped by 7 bases and J by 0 bases, with 6 bases between them. CDR3 sequence reads: CSGDNQETQYF. CDR3 DNA sequence: TGCAGCGGAGACAACCAAGAGACCCAGTACTTC.

The rearrangement links TRBV7-2 to TRBJ2-6, with D perhaps TRBD1 (5 bases). From germline, CDR1 is SGHTA and CDR2 FQGNSA. The CDR3 contains 17 residues. The ends were cut back, 2 bases at V and 1 base at J, with 12 bases in the middle. The CDR3 sequence is CASSLRGGSSGANVLTF. CDR3 in DNA: TGTGCCAGCAGCTTAAGGGGCGGTTCATCTGGGGCCAACGTCCTGACTTTC.

The J gene is TRBJ2-1, the V gene TRBV20-1, with 12 bases lining up with TRBD2. The trim removed 3 bases at V and 6 bases at J, leaving 3 bases unmatched. The V gene's germline CDR1 is DFQATT and CDR2 SNEGSKA (reference sequence). This CDR3 is 14 amino acids long. The CDR3, as DNA: TGCAGTGCTAGTCAGACTAGCGGGGGCAATGAGCAGTTCTTC. Its protein is CSASQTSGGNEQFF.

The J gene is TRBJ1-1, the V gene TRBV5-1, with 8 bases that match TRBD1. The CDR3 spans 15 residues. With 2 bases clipped from V and 5 bases from J, the junction kept 8 bases outside the gene matches. The germline CDR1 and CDR2 sequences are SGHRS and YFSETQ. The CDR3 loop reads CASSLSTGGLTEAFF. The CDR3 DNA is TGCGCCAGCAGCTTATCTACAGGGGGTTTAACTGAAGCTTTCTTT.

The genes are TRBV27 and TRBJ2-4, with TRBD2 identical over 9 bases. The CDR3 sequence is 16 residues long. Trimming at V came to 2 bases and at J to 2 bases, leaving 4 bases not matched to a gene. In germline, CDR1 is MNHEY, CDR2 SMNVEV (reference sequence). The CDR3 DNA is TGTGCCAGCAGTTTAAGTACTAGCGGGTCCAAAAACATTCAGTACTTC. Protein product: CASSLSTSGSKNIQYF.

This sequence joins TRBV29-1 and TRBJ2-7; TRBD2 agrees at 7 bases. V lost 6 bases to trimming and J lost 0 bases; unmatched junction nucleotides: 8. The CDR3 is 14 amino acids. From germline, CDR1 is SQVTM and CDR2 ANQGSEA. The CDR3 DNA sequence: TGCAGCGTGGGGGGGTGTGATGACTCCTACGAGCAGTACTTC. Translated, it gives CSVGGCDDSYEQYF.

J is TRBJ2-5 and V is TRBV20-1; D call uncertain. This CDR3 is 13 amino acids long. CDR1 DFQATT and CDR2 SNEGSKA come from the germline V gene (reference sequence). V lost 1 base and J 0 bases, leaving 6 bases between the germline ends. The CDR3 DNA follows: TGCAGTGCTAGAGTGGCAAACCAAGAGACCCAGTACTTC. It yields the protein CSARVANQETQYF.

The rearrangement uses TRBV12-3 or TRBV12-4 and TRBJ2-1, with D perhaps matching TRBD1 or TRBD2 (5 bases each). The CDR3 has 14 residues. The V end was cut by 5 bases, the J end by 3 bases, with 11 bases between. The CDR3 spells CASSPGGIYNEQFF. For the CDR3, the DNA is TGTGCCAGCAGTCCTGGGGGAATCTACAATGAGCAGTTCTTC.

V usage is TRBV5-6 and J usage is TRBJ2-1, with 9 bases lining up with TRBD1. The CDR3 length is 15 residues. Germline V gene data show CDR1 as SGHDT and CDR2 as YYEEEE. V shed 4 bases, J shed 4 bases, and the junction held 6 bases outside the gene matches. The CDR3 region is CASSLPGTGYNEQFF. Written as DNA, the CDR3 is TGTGCCAGCAGCCTACCCGGGACAGGGTACAATGAGCAGTTCTTC.

V is TRBV12-3 or TRBV12-4 and J is TRBJ2-4, with a tentative D call TRBD1 (5 bases). This CDR3 contains 12 residues. V gave up 2 bases and J gave up 9 bases, with 8 bases separating them. CDR3 sequence: CASSLRQFIQYF. In nucleotides, the CDR3 is TGTGCCAGCAGTTTAAGACAGTTCATTCAGTACTTC.

V gene TRBV7-6 combines with J gene TRBJ2-2, with TRBD1 as a possible D gene (6 bases). Germline V gives CDR1 SGHVS, CDR2 FNYEAQ. The CDR3 extends over 15 amino acids. V dropped 3 bases and J dropped 2 bases, with 10 bases sitting between them. This CDR3 reads CASSFRGFNTGELFF. The CDR3 bases are TGTGCCAGCAGCTTCAGGGGTTTTAACACCGGGGAGCTGTTTTTT.

Details on this clonotype: A much larger clone is a single base away; this may be a read error. The V and J genes are TRBV2 and TRBJ2-1; 11 bases map to TRBD2. V was clipped by 1 base and J by 7 bases; unmatched bases: 6. Germline assignment: CDR1 SNHLY and CDR2 FYNNEI. The CDR3 has 16 residues. CDR3 in DNA: TGTGCCAGCAGTGAAGTGCCACTAGCGGGAGTGAATGAGCAGTTCTTC. It is translated as CASSEVPLAGVNEQFF.

The rearrangement links TRBV5-1 to TRBJ1-6; D is possibly TRBD1 (6 bases). Trimming removed 6 bases at V and 9 bases at J, with 13 bases between. The CDR3 sequence is 13 residues long. Looked up from germline, CDR1 is SGHRS and CDR2 is YFSETQ. The CDR3 loop reads CASTTGIGSPLHF. In nucleotides, the CDR3 is TGCGCCAGCACCACAGGGATCGGTTCACCCCTCCACTTT.

CDR3 in amino acids: CSALAGQSNQPQHF. The CDR3 nucleotides read TGCAGTGCCCTGGCAGGGCAGAGCAATCAGCCCCAGCATTTT. The chain joins TRBV20-1 to TRBJ1-5, with a tentative D call TRBD1 (5 bases). The CDR3 length is 14 residues. Germline V gene lookup returns CDR1 DFQATT and CDR2 SNEGSKA (reference sequence). Trimming left V 6 bases short and J 1 base short, with 13 bases between.

The CDR3 bases are TGTGCCAGCAGTTCAGCTGCCTCGGACAACTACGAGCAGTACTTC. This codes for CASSSAASDNYEQYF. The rearrangement uses TRBV28 and TRBJ2-7; possibly TRBD1 for D (5 bases). Germline loops: CDR1 MDHEN, CDR2 SYDVKM. V lost 4 bases and J lost 3, with 16 bases in between. The CDR3 length is 15 residues. Drawing the rest from reference TRBV28 and TRBJ2-7, the complete variable domain is DVKVTQSSRYLVKRTGEKVFLECVQDMDHENMFWYRQDPGLGLRLIYFSYDVKMKEKGDIPEGYSVSREKKERFSLILESASTNQTSMYLCASSSAASDNYEQYFGPGTRLTVT.